The 15 T cell receptor beta chains given below trace back to one sample, sequenced in a study of T cells after posttransplantation cyclophosphamide. Generated by immunoSEQ multiplex PCR, the TCRdb table keeps only in-frame clones and is missing some. Listed here are tens of thousands of clones without any singletons, the top ten holding approximately 6.7%. The sequenced sample was PBMCs. Every receptor here comes from a woman in her 50s in good health and a related stem cell transplant donor.

This clone has ten or more counts. V usage is TRBV10-3 and J usage is TRBJ1-5; D is undetermined. The CDR3 covers 13 residues. Germline CDR1 is ENHRY and CDR2 is SYGVKD. The germline V and J ends were trimmed by 2 bases and 5 bases, with 7 bases remaining between them. The CDR3 loop is CAISEKRDQPQHF. The CDR3 nucleotides read TGTGCCATCAGTGAGAAAAGGGATCAGCCCCAGCATTTT.

The table lists this clone with many counts. The chain is built from TRBV19 and TRBJ2-5; a weak D match, TRBD2 (5 bases). CDR1 and CDR2 (germline): LNHDA, SQIVND (reference sequence). CDR3 size: 13 residues. Trimming removed 4 bases at V and 5 bases at J, with 11 bases between. The CDR3 DNA follows: TGTGCCAGTAGTACAAGCGGCAGGGAGACCCAGTACTTC. Amino acids: CASSTSGRETQYF. The full variable domain, in which reference TRBV19 and TRBJ2-5 provide the parts outside the CDR3, is DGGITQSPKYLFRKEGQNVTLSCEQNLNHDAMYWYRQDPGQGLRLIYYSQIVNDFQKGDIAEGYSVSREKKESFPLTVTSAQKNPTAFYLCASSTSGRETQYFGPGTRLLVL.

Ten or more counts support this clone. The genes are TRBV18 and TRBJ2-1, with TRBD2 matching 10 bases. With V trimmed by 2 bases and J by 9 bases, 7 bases remained unmatched. Germline V gene lookup returns CDR1 KGHSH and CDR2 LQKENI. The CDR3 is 15 residues long. The DNA for the CDR3 is TGTGCCAGCTCACCATGGACTAGCGGAACCGCTGAGCAGTTCTTC. Amino acids: CASSPWTSGTAEQFF.

This clone was counted between two and nine times. V gene TRBV27 combines with J gene TRBJ2-2, with a tentative D call TRBD1 (6 bases). Trimming took 2 bases from V and 2 from J, leaving 18 bases between them. The CDR3 extends over 18 amino acids. Germline values: CDR1 MNHEY, CDR2 SMNVEV (reference sequence). The CDR3 loop reads CASSLAVWDNGNTGELFF. The CDR3 DNA reads as TGTGCCAGCAGTTTAGCAGTATGGGACAACGGTAACACCGGGGAGCTGTTTTTT.

This clone was seen ten or more times. The chain recombines TRBV6-5 with TRBJ1-2, with D tentatively TRBD1 (5 bases). Trimming shortened V by 8 bases and J by 3 bases, and 16 bases separated the two germline ends. This CDR3 comprises 14 residues. In germline, CDR1 is MNHEY, CDR2 SVGAGI. The CDR3 sequence is CASRWGGGDYGYTF. DNA of the CDR3: TGTGCCAGCCGCTGGGGGGGAGGAGACTATGGCTACACCTTC.

This clone was seen many times. V is TRBV12-3 or TRBV12-4 and J is TRBJ2-7; TRBD1 agrees at 9 bases. This CDR3 region has 14 residues. The J segment lost 2 bases and the V segment lost 6 bases, leaving 5 bases of the junction unmatched. The DNA of the CDR3 is TGTGCCAGCAGGTCACAGGGGGCGGCCTACGAGCAGTACTTC. Translated: CASRSQGAAYEQYF.

This clone came up many times. The chain recombines TRBV6-4 with TRBJ2-7, with 7 nucleotides matching TRBD2. The V and J ends lost 2 bases and 1 base, in that order; junction bases with no gene match: 11. The CDR3 totals 17 residues. Germline V gene lookup returns CDR1 MRHNA and CDR2 SNTAGT. The CDR3 sequence: CASSDGGRRGSSYEQYF. CDR3 coding DNA: TGTGCCAGCAGTGACGGCGGGAGAAGAGGGTCTTCCTACGAGCAGTACTTC.

This clone has at least ten counts. V is TRBV19 and J is TRBJ2-4; 8 nucleotides align to TRBD2. With 3 bases clipped from V and 8 bases from J, the junction kept 9 bases outside the gene matches. The CDR3 runs to 15 residues. Germline loops: CDR1 LNHDA, CDR2 SQIVND (reference sequence). In DNA form, the CDR3 reads TGTGCCAGTAGTATCCTTTCCGCGGGGGGTGACATTCAGTACTTC. It yields the protein CASSILSAGGDIQYF. Supplemented by reference TRBV19 and TRBJ2-4, the full variable domain reads DGGITQSPKYLFRKEGQNVTLSCEQNLNHDAMYWYRQDPGQGLRLIYYSQIVNDFQKGDIAEGYSVSREKKESFPLTVTSAQKNPTAFYLCASSILSAGGDIQYFGAGTRLSVL.

This clone was recorded many times. The V gene is TRBV9, the J gene TRBJ2-2; TRBD1 is a possible D gene (6 bases). Germline V gene data show CDR1 as SGDLS and CDR2 as YYNGEE. Deletions cut 1 base from V and 7 bases from J, with 11 bases between. The CDR3 is 14 amino acids. The DNA for the CDR3 is TGTGCCAGCAGCGTACTACAGGGCTTCGGGGAGCTGTTTTTT. This codes for CASSVLQGFGELFF.

This clone was found many times. The rearrangement joins TRBV7-2 to TRBJ2-7; TRBD1 matches 7 bases. The ends lost 1 base at V and 3 bases at J; junction bases unmatched: 6. Germline V gene data show CDR1 as SGHTA and CDR2 as FQGNSA. This CDR3 contains 15 residues. The CDR3 DNA reads as TGTGCCAGCAGCTTAGGACCAGGGGGTTACTACGAGCAGTACTTC. Amino acids: CASSLGPGGYYEQYF.

This clone was seen at least ten times. This chain uses TRBV2 with TRBJ2-1; D is possibly TRBD2 (5 bases). V lost 6 bases to trimming and J lost 0 bases, with 12 bases between them. Looked up from germline, CDR1 is SNHLY and CDR2 is FYNNEI. This CDR3 has 15 residues. The DNA for the CDR3 is TGTGCCAGCAGATACACAACTAGCTCCTACAATGAGCAGTTCTTC. Translated: CASRYTTSSYNEQFF.

Many counts were recorded for this clone. This rearrangement joins TRBV28 to TRBJ2-7; possible D gene TRBD2, 6 bases. The CDR3 has 14 amino acids. CDR1 MDHEN and CDR2 SYDVKM come from the germline V gene. Trimming removed 9 bases from V and 2 bases from J, with 17 bases in between. The CDR3 reads CASRHRRRAYEQYF. The CDR3 bases are TGTGCCAGTCGTCACCGTCGGAGGGCCTACGAGCAGTACTTC.

The sample holds many counts of this clone. The genes are TRBV6-4 and TRBJ2-1, with TRBD2 identical over 8 bases. The V and J ends lost 4 bases and 0 bases, in that order; junction bases with no gene match: 5. CDR3 length equals 16 residues. In germline, CDR1 is MRHNA, CDR2 SNTAGT. The CDR3 here is CASSVIGGGSYNEQFF. CDR3 nucleotides: TGTGCCAGCAGTGTGATCGGGGGGGGCTCCTACAATGAGCAGTTCTTC.

This clone was counted many times. The chain is built from TRBV27 and TRBJ1-1, with 8 nucleotides matching TRBD1. The germline V gene has CDR1 MNHEY and CDR2 SMNVEV (reference sequence). V was pared by 4 bases and J by 4 bases, with 2 bases of the junction left unmatched. This CDR3 is 13 amino acids long. The CDR3 coding sequence is TGTGCCAGCAGTTGGACAGGGACCACTGAAGCTTTCTTT. Amino acid sequence: CASSWTGTTEAFF.

In this sample, this clone turned up many times. V usage is TRBV11-3 and J usage is TRBJ1-1, with D possibly being TRBD1 (5 bases). Per germline, CDR1 SGHNT and CDR2 YENEEA. The CDR3 is 16 amino acids. Between the trimmed V and J ends, which lost 3 bases and 4 bases, there was a span of 18 bases. For the CDR3, the DNA is TGTGCCAGCAGCTTGAATACGGGCCAGGGAGCCACTGAAGCTTTCTTT. This sequence encodes CASSLNTGQGATEAFF.